The source of this T cell receptor beta chain is a study of blood T cell repertoires in COVID-19. About the study: Acute-phase and convalescent COVID-19 samples originated in the United States, Italy and Spain.

The assay was immunoSEQ multiplex PCR, and TCRdb's table has in-frame clones only and misses some. The profile shows more than 95,000 clones, 89% of them singletons. This clone was counted a few times. Germline CDR1 SQVTM, CDR2 ANQGSEA. V was shortened by 5 bases and J by 0 bases, with 13 bases between the two germline ends. There are 14 residues in the CDR3. Sequencing was carried out using peripheral blood. The sequence derives from a woman between 55 and 75 years old with acute or convalescent COVID-19. The chain recombines TRBV29-1 with TRBJ1-1, with D perhaps matching TRBD1 (6 bases). CDR3 coding DNA: TGCAGCGTTAGAGGGGGAGGGATGAACACTGAAGCTTTCTTT. Its protein is CSVRGGGMNTEAFF.